This entry features one T cell receptor beta chain sequence. No cognate antigen has been identified for it. Base-call qualities are not available, and no considerably larger clone is one nucleotide away. Library preparation employed the immunoSEQ multiplex PCR assay. For the multiplex PCR, a mixture combining 60 forward primers for TCR Vbeta segments and 13 reverse primers for TCR Jbeta segments was used. A multiplex PCR assay on genomic DNA amplified the CDR3 region of rearranged TCR beta genes. The amplified TCR beta libraries were sequenced on the Illumina HiSeq System as 87-base-pair reads. On the authors' methods: A later analysis counted about 80 million unique TCR beta chains across the 550 to 700 repertoires, and roughly 11 million of these chains were shared by at least two donors. A nearest-neighbor algorithm error-corrected the raw reads and collapsed the reads into unique sequences, merging closely related sequences to remove PCR and sequencing errors. Alignment of CDR3 sequences to IMGT reference sequences was used to assign V, D and J gene segments. For a sequence to be retained, at least a six-nucleotide match to both a V gene segment and a J gene segment was required. A rearrangement counted as productive if the CDR3 had no stop codons and remained in frame with V and J, and every other rearrangement counted as non-productive. CDR3 was defined according to IMGT convention as the region running from the second conserved V-encoded cysteine to the conserved J-encoded phenylalanine. Sequences without an unambiguous match to a single V gene segment were excluded from the earlier analysis of almost 600 of the donors. An earlier analysis of a few hundred of the donors classified V segments as functional when productive rearrangements were above 56.7% and as segregating when the standard deviation between donors was above 5%. A statistical classification framework was built to diagnose cytomegalovirus status from the catalog of TCR beta chain sequences. In a later analysis, V and J genes were assigned by comparing TCR nucleotide sequences against IMGT/GENE-DB human TR gene sequences. Using the TCRdist pipeline, a later analysis assigned CDR3 sequences along with most-parsimonious VDJ recombination scenarios. In a later analysis, each TCR beta chain was defined by its CDR3 amino acid sequence together with its V-gene family, and reads lacking a unique V-gene family were excluded. As a way to deal with suspected cross-contamination and a sequencing artifact, a later analysis dropped 450 to 600 nucleotide sequences that were highly shared and had low generation probability. In a later analysis, a clonal expansion index was calculated for each public chain from normalized within-repertoire ranks of inferred template counts. In a later analysis, generation probabilities were computed with a VDJ recombination model fitted to out-of-frame rearrangements, and the resulting probabilities were checked against IGoR. A later analysis scored TCR-TCR, TCR-HLA and TCR-CMV co-occurrence with hypergeometric tests, applying a repertoire-size bias correction to TCR pairs. A later analysis estimated false discovery rates by permuting HLA or CMV assignments 20 times. In a later analysis, co-occurring TCRs were grouped using DBSCAN, with TCRdist sequence similarity added in when clustering inside HLA-allele-positive subsets. Repertoires with fewer than 30,000 or more than 120,000 public chains, plus five repertoires with anomalous nucleotide sharing, were excluded from co-occurrence clustering. The immuneACCESS repertoire file appears here via TCRdb, limited to in-frame rearrangements. These files lack a portion of the clones; in checked studies, under half of the deficit traces to unresolved V genes, and the cause of the others is not known. V and J calls and clone size are as listed in that table; D and trimming were resolved from the DNA. The sample records around 97,000 clones, roughly four fifths of which are singletons. Approximately 3.5% of the sample lies in the top ten.

These data originate in a study of cytomegalovirus exposure and HLA in healthy donors (TCRdb year 2017). Context from the whole study: According to an earlier analysis of 587 of the donors, 200 million or so T cells yielded roughly 100 million unique TCR beta sequences and about 300 Gb of sequence data. All discovery cohort repertoires had been generated on a single sequencing platform. The later analysis used no new phenotypic data to find candidate immune exposures, relying instead on TCR beta sequences and their occurrence across donors. An earlier analysis of roughly 580 of the donors used high-throughput TCR beta sequencing to judge whether each TCR beta V gene segment behaved as functional or pseudogenic. A later analysis re-analyzed previously published TCR beta repertoires from approximately 700 donors and added high-resolution HLA genotyping to study TCR occurrence patterns. Both class I and class II loci were covered by HLA typing, at four-digit resolution. The number of typed donors differed by locus: about 620-630 for A, B, C, DRB1 and DQB1; roughly 510 for DQA1; over 600 for DPA1; and roughly 470 for DPB1. The genetic ancestry cluster associated with self-reported Caucasian donors included 81% of the roughly 400 genotyped donors. Among over 350 genotyped donors of the cohort, an average of about 240,000 unique TCR beta nucleotide sequences were sequenced per donor, around 18% of them non-productive. A later genetic analysis used genome-wide SNP genotypes for about three fifths of the 666 donors, treating that subset as a discovery cohort. The aim of the study was to test whether cataloging public T cell receptors could identify signatures of past pathogen exposure. Donor age, sex, ethnicity and CMV serostatus were collected together with the repertoire data. Using immunosequencing, the study profiled T cell repertoires from some 670 subjects and related those repertoires to cytomegalovirus serostatus. Around 320 gigabases of sequencing data and around 87 million unique TCR sequences were included in an early release covering 500 to 750 HLA-typed donors. To predict cytomegalovirus infection status, the study combined high-throughput TCR immunosequencing, statistical association of individual TCRs with disease status, and machine learning. A separate validation cohort of approximately 120 different subjects was used in addition to the 666-subject first cohort. A handful of DR-DQ haplotypes were handled as single units for association and clustering because linkage in the cohort was strong.

The cohort consisted of approximately 670 healthy bone marrow donors. Cohort members were all nominally healthy when sampled, although unrecorded immune exposures were likely present. The donor was CMV seronegative and belonged to the group of more than 300 seronegative cohort members. Every donor gave a peripheral blood sample, and the peripheral blood mononuclear cells from that sample were used for TCR beta sequencing. The Qiagen DNeasy Blood Extraction Kit was used to extract genomic DNA from the blood cell samples. General study outcomes and caveats: Specific HLA alleles were associated with around 18,000 TCR beta sequences at a false discovery rate of 0.05 in a later analysis. The 87-base-pair reads could not distinguish some IMGT-functional V segments, including TRBV6-2 and TRBV6-3, so those segments were excluded. Correlated functional status among segregating V segments might reflect linkage disequilibrium, but an unknown experimental factor could not be ruled out. Compared with equally common non-associated chains, HLA-associated TCR beta chains in a later analysis were more clonally expanded and had lower generation probabilities. Three of the identified cytomegalovirus-associated TCR beta chains were confirmed in vitro to be specific for cytomegalovirus antigens. It was suggested by the authors that the approach could potentially be generalized to other disease states and immunological phenotypes. Most TCR sequences were observed very rarely across donors, whereas some public TCRs were present in many individuals. Most CMV-associated TCR beta chains appeared to be HLA-restricted in a later analysis, and the HLA associations seemed to be driven largely by CMV exposure. A further reported finding was that TCR beta sequences accurately predicted the HLA-A and HLA-B alleles for most subjects in the first cohort. In a later analysis, several top co-occurrence clusters were reported to appear linked to parvovirus B19, influenza, CMV and Epstein-Barr virus. CMV serostatus was the only immune exposure information available for the cohort. Because counts were too low, seventeen rarely observed V segments, including chromosome 9 orphons, were excluded from the earlier analysis of 587 of the donors. Cytomegalovirus status was reported to be diagnosed by the classifier with high specificity and sensitivity in both the original and validation cohorts. V-gene and J-gene trimming of TCR beta chains was associated with a missense DCLRE1C variant in a later genetic analysis, and the association was replicated in an independent cohort. An earlier analysis of approximately 590 of the donors showed that most TCR beta V segments appeared in productive rearrangements either about 90% or about 30% of the time, which broadly matched IMGT annotations. A cluster of highly shared sequence variants was judged likely to represent a technical artifact of the sequencing pipeline. Because HLA typing was unavailable for some donors at each locus, only the typed subset was used in association tests. In a later genetic analysis, fewer N-insertions in productive TCRs were reported among donors in an Asian-associated ancestry cluster than the roughly 640-donor mean. In this cohort, only TCR beta chains were sequenced, and detectable features were limited by the absence of alpha or paired-chain data. Sequencing depth was assumed to be roughly uniform across donors in the presence/absence analyses, though that assumption may not hold. When HLA alleles, especially DR and DQ, strongly co-occurred, TCR associations were difficult to assign to individual alleles. According to a later analysis, TCR association rates differed among HLA loci, with DRB1 alleles showing the most associated TCRs and HLA-C alleles showing the fewest. In the study, about 150 TCR beta chains were listed as associated with cytomegalovirus.

The CDR3 covers 16 residues, taking in both the cysteine and the phenylalanine. The only DNA kept is the CDR3, 48 bases in frame from the first base. As encoded in the germline V gene, CDR1 is ENHRY while CDR2 is SYGVKD. The germline V and J ends show losses of 0 bases and 4 bases respectively, and no gene match explains 5 bases of the junction. The clonotype comes from a man aged 35 to 55 in good health and CMV-seronegative. The chain was built from TRBV10-3 and TRBJ2-2, and TRBD1 aligns with 7 junction nucleotides. Sequencing used PBMCs. The base sequence is TGTGCCATCAGTGAGTCTGCAGGGGGTGCCACCGGGGAGCTGTTTTTT. It is translated as CAISESAGGATGELFF.